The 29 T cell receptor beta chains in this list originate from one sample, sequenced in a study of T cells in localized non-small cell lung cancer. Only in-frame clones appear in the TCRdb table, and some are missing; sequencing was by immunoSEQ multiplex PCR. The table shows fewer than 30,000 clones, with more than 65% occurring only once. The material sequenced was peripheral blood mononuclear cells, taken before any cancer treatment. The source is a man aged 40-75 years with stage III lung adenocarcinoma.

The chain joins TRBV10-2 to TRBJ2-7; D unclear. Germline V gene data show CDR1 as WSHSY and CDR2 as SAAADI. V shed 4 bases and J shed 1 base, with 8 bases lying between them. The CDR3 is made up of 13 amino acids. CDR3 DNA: TGCGCCAGCAGTGTATCCGGGTCCTACGAGCAGTACGTC. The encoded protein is CASSVSGSYEQYV.

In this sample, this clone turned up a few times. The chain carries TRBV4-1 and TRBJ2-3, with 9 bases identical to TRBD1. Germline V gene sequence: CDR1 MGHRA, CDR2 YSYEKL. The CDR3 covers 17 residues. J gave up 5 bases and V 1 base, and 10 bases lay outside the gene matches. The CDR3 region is CASSQVQGTGYGDTQYF. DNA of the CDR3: TGCGCCAGCAGCCAAGTACAAGGGACAGGGTACGGAGATACGCAGTATTTT.

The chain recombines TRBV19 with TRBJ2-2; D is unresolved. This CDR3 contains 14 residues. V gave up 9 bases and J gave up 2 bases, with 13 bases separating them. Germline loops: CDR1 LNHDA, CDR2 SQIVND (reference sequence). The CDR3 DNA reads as TGTGCCAGCAGGCGCAGGATAAACACCGGGGAGCTGTTTTTT. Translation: CASRRRINTGELFF.

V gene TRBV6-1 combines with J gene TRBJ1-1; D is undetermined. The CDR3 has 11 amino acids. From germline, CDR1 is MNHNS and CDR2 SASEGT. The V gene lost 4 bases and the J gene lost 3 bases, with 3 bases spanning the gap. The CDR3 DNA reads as TGTGCCAGCAGTGCTTACACTGAAGCTTTCTTT. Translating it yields CASSAYTEAFF.

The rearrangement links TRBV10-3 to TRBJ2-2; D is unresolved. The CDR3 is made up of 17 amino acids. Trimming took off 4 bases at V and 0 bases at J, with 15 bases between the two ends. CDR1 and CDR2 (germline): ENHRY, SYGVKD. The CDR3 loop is CAISAIFVRTNTGELFF. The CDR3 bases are TGTGCCATCAGTGCCATTTTCGTACGGACGAACACCGGGGAGCTGTTTTTT.

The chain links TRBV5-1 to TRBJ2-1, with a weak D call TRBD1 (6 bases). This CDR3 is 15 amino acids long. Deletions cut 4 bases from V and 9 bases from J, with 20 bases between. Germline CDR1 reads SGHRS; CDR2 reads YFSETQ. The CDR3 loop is CASSRDPQQGREQFF. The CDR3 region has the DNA TGCGCCAGCAGCAGAGACCCTCAACAGGGCCGTGAGCAGTTCTTC.

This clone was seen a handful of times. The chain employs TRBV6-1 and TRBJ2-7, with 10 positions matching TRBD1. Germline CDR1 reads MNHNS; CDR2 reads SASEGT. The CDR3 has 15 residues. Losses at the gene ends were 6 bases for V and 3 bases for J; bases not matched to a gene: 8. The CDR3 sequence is CASRTPTGGIYEQYF. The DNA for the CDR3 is TGTGCCAGCAGAACCCCGACAGGGGGCATCTACGAGCAGTACTTC.

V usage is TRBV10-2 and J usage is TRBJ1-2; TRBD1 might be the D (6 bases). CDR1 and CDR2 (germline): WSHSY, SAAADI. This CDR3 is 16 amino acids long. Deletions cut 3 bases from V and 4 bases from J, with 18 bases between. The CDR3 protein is CASSEYTGQFAYGYTF. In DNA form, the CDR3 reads TGCGCCAGCAGTGAATACACCGGACAGTTTGCCTATGGCTACACCTTC.

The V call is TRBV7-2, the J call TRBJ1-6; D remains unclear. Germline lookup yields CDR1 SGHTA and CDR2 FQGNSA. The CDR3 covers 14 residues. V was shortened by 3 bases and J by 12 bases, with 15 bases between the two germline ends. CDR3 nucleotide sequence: TGTGCCAGCAGCTTTTTGAGTTCACTGGAACCCCTCCACTTT. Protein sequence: CASSFLSSLEPLHF.

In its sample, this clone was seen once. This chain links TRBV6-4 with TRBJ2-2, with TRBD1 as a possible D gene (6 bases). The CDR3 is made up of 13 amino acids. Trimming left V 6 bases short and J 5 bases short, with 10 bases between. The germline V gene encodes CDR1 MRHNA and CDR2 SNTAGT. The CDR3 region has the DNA TGTGCCAGCAGGGAACAGGGAACCGGGGAGCTGTTTTTT. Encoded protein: CASREQGTGELFF.

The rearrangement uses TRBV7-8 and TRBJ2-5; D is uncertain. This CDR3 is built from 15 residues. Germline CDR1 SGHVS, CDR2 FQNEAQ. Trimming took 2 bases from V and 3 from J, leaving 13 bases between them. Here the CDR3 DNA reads TGTGCCAGCAGCTTAAGTCGAAGACTCAAAGAGACCCAGTACTTC. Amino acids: CASSLSRRLKETQYF.

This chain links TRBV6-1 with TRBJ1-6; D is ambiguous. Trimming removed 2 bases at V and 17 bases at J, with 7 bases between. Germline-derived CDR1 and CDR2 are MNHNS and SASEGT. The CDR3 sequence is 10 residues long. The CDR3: CASSETRFHF. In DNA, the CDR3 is TGTGCCAGCAGTGAAACCCGGTTCCACTTT.

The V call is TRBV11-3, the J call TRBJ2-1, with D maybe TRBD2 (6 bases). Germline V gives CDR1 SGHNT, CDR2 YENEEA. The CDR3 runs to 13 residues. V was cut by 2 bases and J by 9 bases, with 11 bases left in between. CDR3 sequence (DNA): TGTGCCAGCAGCTTACAGGAGGGAGGTGAGCAGTTCTTC. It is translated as CASSLQEGGEQFF.

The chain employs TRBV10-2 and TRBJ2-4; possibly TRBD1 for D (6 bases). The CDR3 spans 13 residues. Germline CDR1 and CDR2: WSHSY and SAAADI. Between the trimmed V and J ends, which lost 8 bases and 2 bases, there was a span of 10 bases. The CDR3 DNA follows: TGCGCCAGCGCAGGGGTATCCAAAAACATTCAGTACTTC. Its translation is CASAGVSKNIQYF.

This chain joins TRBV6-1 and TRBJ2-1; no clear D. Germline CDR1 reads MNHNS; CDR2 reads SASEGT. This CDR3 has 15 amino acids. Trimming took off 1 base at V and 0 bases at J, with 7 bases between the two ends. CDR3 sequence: CASSEDQSSYNEQFF. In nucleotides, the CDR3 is TGTGCCAGCAGTGAAGACCAGAGCTCCTACAATGAGCAGTTCTTC.

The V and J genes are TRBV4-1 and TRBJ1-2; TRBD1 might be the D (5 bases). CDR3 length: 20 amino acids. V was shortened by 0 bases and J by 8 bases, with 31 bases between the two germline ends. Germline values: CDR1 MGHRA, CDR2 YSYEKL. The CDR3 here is CASSQDVLGRAGGGKRGYTF. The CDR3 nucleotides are TGCGCCAGCAGCCAAGATGTTCTCGGAAGGGCGGGCGGGGGGAAAAGAGGCTACACCTTC.

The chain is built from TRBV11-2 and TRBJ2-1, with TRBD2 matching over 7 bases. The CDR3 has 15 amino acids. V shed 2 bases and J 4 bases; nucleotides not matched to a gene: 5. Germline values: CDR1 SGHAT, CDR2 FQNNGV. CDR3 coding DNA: TGTGCCAGCAGCTTAAGGCCTAGCGGATACAATGAGCAGTTCTTC. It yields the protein CASSLRPSGYNEQFF.

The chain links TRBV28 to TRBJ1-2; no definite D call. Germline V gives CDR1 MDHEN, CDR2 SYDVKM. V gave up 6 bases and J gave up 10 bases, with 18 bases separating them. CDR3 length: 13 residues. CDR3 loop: CASSPESGRDYTF. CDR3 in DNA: TGTGCCAGCAGCCCAGAATCCGGGCGAGACTACACCTTC.

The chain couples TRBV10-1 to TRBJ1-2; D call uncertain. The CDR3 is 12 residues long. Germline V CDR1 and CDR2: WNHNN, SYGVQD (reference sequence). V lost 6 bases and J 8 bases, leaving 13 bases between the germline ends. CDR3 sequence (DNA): TGCGCCAGCAGCGGAGGCCCTACGGGCTACACCTTC. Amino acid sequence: CASSGGPTGYTF.

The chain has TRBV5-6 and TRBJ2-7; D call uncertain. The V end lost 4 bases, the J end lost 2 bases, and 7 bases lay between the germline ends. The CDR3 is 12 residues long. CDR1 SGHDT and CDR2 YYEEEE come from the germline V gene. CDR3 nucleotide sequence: TGTGCCAGCAGCCTGAACCCCTACGAGCAGTACGTC. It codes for CASSLNPYEQYV.

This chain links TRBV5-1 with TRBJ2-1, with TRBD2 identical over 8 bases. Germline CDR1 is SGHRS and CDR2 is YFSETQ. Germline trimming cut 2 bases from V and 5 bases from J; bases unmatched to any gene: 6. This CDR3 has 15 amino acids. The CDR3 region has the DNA TGCGCCAGCAGCTTAGCCGGGACTAGTGACAATGAGCAGTTCTTC. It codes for CASSLAGTSDNEQFF.

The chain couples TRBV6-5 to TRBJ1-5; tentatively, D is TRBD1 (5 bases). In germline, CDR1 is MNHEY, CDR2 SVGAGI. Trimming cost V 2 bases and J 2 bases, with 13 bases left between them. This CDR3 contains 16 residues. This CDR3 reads CASSYRGGGGNQPQHF. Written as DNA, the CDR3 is TGTGCCAGCAGTTACAGGGGTGGGGGGGGCAATCAGCCCCAGCATTTT.

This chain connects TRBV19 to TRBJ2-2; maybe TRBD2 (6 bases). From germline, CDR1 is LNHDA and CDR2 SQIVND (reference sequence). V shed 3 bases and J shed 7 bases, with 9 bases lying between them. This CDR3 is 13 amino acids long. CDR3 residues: CASSMGGGGELFF. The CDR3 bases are TGTGCCAGTAGTATGGGAGGAGGCGGGGAGCTGTTTTTT.

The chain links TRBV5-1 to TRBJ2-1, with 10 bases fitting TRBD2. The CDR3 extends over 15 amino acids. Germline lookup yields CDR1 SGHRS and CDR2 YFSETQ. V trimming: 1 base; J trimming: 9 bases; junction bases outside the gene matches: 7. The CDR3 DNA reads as TGCGCCAGCAGCTTGATGAGCGGGAGGGCCGGTGAGCAGTTCTTC. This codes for CASSLMSGRAGEQFF.

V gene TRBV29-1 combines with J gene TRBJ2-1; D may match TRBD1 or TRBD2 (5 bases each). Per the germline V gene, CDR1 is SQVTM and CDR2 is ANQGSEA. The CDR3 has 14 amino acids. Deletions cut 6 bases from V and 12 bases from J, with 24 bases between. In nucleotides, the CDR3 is TGCAGCGTCGTGCCGTTCCGAGGGGTGAGTGTGCAGTTCTTC. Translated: CSVVPFRGVSVQFF.

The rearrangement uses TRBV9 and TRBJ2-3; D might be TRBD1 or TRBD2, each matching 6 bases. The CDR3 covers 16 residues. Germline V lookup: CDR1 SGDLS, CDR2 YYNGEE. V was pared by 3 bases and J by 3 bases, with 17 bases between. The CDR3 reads CASSDKHGGPTDTQYF. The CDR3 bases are TGTGCCAGCAGCGATAAACATGGGGGGCCTACAGATACGCAGTATTTT.

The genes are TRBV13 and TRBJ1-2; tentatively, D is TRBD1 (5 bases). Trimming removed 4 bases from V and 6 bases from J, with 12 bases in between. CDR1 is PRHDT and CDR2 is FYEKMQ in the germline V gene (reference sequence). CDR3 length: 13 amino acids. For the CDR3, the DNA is TGTGCCAGCAGCTCGCAGGGAATACATGGCTACACCTTC. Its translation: CASSSQGIHGYTF.

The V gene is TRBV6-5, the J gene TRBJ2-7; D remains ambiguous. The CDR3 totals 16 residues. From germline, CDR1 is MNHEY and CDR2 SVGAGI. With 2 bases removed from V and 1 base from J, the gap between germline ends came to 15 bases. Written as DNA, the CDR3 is TGTGCCAGCAGTTACGGGGTTGGCTGGGGATCCTACGAGCAGTACGTC. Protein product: CASSYGVGWGSYEQYV.

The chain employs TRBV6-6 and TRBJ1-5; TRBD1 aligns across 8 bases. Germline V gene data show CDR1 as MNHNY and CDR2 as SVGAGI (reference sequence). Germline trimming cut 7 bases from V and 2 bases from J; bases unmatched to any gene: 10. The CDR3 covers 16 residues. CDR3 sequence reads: CASTSGQGRGNQPQHF. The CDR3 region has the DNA TGTGCCAGCACCTCTGGACAGGGACGGGGCAATCAGCCCCAGCATTTT.